This T cell receptor (beta chain) was recorded in a study of blood T cell repertoires in COVID-19. Sequencing used immunoSEQ multiplex PCR; TCRdb keeps in-frame clones, though not all of them. The repertoire has 350,000 to 400,000 clones, about nine tenths of them found once; the top ten carry around 1.7%. The V end lost 0 bases, the J end lost 2 bases, and 14 bases lay between the germline ends. The CDR3 runs to 16 residues. Germline values: CDR1 LGHNA, CDR2 YSLEER. All enrollees were roughly 18 to 95 years old and from 20 to 25 US areas. Each participant's cohort was designated according to participant-reported clinical history.

The clonotype was recovered from a woman younger than 45 who had recovered from COVID-19. This chain links TRBV4-3 with TRBJ2-7; D may be TRBD1 (5 bases). The sample was PBMCs or T cells enriched from blood (not recorded which). CDR3 protein: CASSQEYWGSPYEQYF. The CDR3 coding sequence is TGCGCCAGCAGCCAAGAGTATTGGGGCAGTCCCTACGAGCAGTACTTC.